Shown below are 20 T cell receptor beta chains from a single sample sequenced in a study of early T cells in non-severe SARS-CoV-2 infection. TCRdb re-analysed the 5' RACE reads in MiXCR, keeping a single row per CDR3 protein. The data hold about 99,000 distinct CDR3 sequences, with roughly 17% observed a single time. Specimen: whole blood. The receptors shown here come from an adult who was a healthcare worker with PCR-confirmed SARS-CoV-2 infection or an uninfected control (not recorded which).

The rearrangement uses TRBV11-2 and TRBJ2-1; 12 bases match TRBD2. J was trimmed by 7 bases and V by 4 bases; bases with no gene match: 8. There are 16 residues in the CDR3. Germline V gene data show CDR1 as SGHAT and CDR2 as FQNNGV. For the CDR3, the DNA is TGTGCCAGCAGCTACCCGACTAGCGGGAGTGGTAATGAGCAGTTCTTC. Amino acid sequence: CASSYPTSGSGNEQFF.

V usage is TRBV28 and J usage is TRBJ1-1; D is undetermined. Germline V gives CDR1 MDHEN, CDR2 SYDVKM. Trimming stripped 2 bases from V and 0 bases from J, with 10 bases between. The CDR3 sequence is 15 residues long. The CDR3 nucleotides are TGTGCCAGCAGTTTACAGTCGGACTTGAACACTGAAGCTTTCTTT. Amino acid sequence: CASSLQSDLNTEAFF.

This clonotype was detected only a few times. The CDR3 region is CASSLGTIDNEQFF. The CDR3 DNA follows: TGTGCCAGCAGCTTAGGGACCATCGACAATGAGCAGTTCTTC. The rearrangement uses TRBV11-2 and TRBJ2-1; the D is unclear. Germline V lookup: CDR1 SGHAT, CDR2 FQNNGV. V was pared by 1 base and J by 5 bases, with 9 bases between. This CDR3 is 14 amino acids long.

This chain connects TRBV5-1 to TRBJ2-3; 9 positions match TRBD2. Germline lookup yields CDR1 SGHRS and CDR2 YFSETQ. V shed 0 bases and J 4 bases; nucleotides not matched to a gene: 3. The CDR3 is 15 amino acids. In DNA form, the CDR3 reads TGCGCCAGCAGCTTGGTTGGCGGGGGGGCAGATACGCAGTATTTT. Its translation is CASSLVGGGADTQYF.

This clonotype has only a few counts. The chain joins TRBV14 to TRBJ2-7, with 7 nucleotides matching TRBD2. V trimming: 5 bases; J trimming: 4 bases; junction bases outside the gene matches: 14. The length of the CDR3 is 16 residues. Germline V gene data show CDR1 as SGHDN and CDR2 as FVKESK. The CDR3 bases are TGTGCCAGCAGCAAGACCCAAGGAGCGGGATTTTACGAGCAGTACTTC. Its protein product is CASSKTQGAGFYEQYF.

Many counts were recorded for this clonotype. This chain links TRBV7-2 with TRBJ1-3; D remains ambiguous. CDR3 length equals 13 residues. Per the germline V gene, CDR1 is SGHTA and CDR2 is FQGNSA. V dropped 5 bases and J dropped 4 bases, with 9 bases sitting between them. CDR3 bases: TGTGCCAGCAGCCAATCTCACGGAAACACCATATATTTT. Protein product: CASSQSHGNTIYF.

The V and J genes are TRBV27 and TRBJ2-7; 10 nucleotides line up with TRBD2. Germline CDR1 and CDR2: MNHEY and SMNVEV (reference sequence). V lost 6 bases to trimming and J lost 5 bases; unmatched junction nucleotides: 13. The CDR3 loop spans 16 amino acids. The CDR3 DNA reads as TGTGCCAGCAGCCCATTCTCGGGTCTAGCGGGAGACGAGCAGTACTTC. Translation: CASSPFSGLAGDEQYF.

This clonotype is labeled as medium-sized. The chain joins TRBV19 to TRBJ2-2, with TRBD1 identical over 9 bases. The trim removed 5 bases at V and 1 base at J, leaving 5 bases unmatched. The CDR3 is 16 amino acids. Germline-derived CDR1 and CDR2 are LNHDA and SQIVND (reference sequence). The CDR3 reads CASSLPGQGNTGELFF. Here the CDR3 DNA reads TGTGCCAGTAGTCTTCCGGGACAGGGGAACACCGGGGAGCTGTTTTTT.

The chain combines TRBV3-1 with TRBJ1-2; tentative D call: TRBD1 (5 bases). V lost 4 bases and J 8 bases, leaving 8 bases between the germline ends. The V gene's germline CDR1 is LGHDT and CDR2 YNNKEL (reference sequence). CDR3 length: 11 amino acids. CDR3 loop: CASSLQGGYTF. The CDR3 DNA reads TGTGCCAGCAGCCTCCAGGGCGGCTACACCTTC.

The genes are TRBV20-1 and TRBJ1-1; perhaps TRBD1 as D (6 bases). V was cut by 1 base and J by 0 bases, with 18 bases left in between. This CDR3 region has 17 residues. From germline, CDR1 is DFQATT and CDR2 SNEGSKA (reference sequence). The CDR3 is CSARAVPGAEMNTEAFF. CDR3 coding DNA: TGCAGTGCTAGAGCTGTACCGGGGGCTGAAATGAACACTGAAGCTTTCTTT.

For the CDR3, the DNA is TGTGCCAGTAGTATCCGACAGGGCCAAGAGACCCAGTACTTC. Its protein product is CASSIRQGQETQYF. J is TRBJ2-5 and V is TRBV19, with 7 bases identical to TRBD1. Unmatched junction bases numbered 2, after V lost 3 bases and J lost 1 base. This CDR3 is built from 14 residues. The V gene's germline CDR1 is LNHDA and CDR2 SQIVND (reference sequence).

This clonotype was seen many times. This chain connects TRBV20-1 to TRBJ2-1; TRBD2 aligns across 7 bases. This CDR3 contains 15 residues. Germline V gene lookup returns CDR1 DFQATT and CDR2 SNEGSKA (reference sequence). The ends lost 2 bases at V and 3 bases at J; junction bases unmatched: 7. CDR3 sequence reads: CSARFPASGYNEQFF. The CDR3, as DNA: TGCAGTGCTAGATTCCCGGCTAGCGGCTACAATGAGCAGTTCTTC.

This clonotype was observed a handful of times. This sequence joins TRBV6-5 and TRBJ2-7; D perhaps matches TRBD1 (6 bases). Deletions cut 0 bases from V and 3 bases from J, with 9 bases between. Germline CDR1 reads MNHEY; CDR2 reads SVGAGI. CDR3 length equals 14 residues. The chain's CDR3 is CASSYSQDSYEQYF. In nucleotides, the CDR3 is TGTGCCAGCAGTTACTCACAGGACAGCTACGAGCAGTACTTC.

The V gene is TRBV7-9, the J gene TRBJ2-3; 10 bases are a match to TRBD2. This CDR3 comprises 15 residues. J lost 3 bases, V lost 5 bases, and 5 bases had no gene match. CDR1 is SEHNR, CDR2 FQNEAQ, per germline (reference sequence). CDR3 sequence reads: CASSTGLAITDTQYF. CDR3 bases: TGTGCCAGCAGCACGGGACTAGCGATTACAGATACGCAGTATTTT.

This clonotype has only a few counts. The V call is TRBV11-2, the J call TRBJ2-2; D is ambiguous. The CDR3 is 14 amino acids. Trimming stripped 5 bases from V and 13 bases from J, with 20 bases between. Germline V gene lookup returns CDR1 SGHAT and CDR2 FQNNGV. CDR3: CASSLNSVTSGLFF. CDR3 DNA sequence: TGTGCCAGCAGCCTTAACAGCGTCACCTCAGGGCTGTTTTTT.

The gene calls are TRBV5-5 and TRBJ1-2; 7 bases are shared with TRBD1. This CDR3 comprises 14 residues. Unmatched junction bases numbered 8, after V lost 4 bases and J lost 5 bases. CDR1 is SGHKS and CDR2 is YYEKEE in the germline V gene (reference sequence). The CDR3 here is CASSALTGPYGYTF. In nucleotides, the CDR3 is TGTGCCAGCAGCGCTCTGACAGGGCCTTATGGCTACACCTTC. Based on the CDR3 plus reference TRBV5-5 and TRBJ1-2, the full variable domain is DAGVTQSPTHLIKTRGQQVTLRCSPISGHKSVSWYQQVLGQGPQFIFQYYEKEERGRGNFPDRFSARQFPNYSSELNVNALLLGDSALYLCASSALTGPYGYTFGSGTRLTVV.

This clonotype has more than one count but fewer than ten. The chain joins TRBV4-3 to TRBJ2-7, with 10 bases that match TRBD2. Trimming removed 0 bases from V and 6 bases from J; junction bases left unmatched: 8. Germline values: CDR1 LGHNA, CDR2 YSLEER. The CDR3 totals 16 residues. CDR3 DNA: TGCGCCAGCAGCCAAGATTTCGCTAGCGGGAGATGCGAGCAGTACTTC. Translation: CASSQDFASGRCEQYF.

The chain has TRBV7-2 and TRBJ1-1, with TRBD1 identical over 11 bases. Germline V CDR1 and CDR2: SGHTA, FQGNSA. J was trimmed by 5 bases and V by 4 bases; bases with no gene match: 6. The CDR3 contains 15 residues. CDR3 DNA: TGTGCCAGCAGCTCCCCGGACAGGGGGCTGACTGAAGCTTTCTTT. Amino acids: CASSSPDRGLTEAFF.

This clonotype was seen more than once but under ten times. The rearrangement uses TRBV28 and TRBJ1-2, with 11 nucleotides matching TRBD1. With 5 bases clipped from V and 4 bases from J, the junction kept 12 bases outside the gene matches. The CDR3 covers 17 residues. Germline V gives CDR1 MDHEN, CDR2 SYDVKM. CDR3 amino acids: CASSEPGQGGGSYGYTF. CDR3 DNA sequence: TGTGCCAGCAGTGAACCGGGACAGGGGGGAGGTAGCTATGGCTACACCTTC.

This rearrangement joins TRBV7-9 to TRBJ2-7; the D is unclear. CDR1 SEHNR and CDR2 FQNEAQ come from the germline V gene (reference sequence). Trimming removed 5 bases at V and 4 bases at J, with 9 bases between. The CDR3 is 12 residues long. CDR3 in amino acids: CASSPGRYEQYF. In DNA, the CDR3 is TGTGCCAGCAGCCCCGGCCGTTACGAGCAGTACTTC. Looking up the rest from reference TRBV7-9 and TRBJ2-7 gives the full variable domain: DTGVSQNPRHKITKRGQNVTFRCDPISEHNRLYWYRQTLGQGPEFLTYFQNEAQLEKSRLLSDRFSAERPKGSFSTLEIQRTEQGDSAMYLCASSPGRYEQYFGPGTRLTVT.